Shown below are 17 T cell receptor beta chains from a single sample sequenced in a study of blood T cells in healthy people across ages. Sample-barcoded 5' priming and a J-beta primer mix drove a second PCR of roughly 6 to 12 cycles. TCRdb independently ran MiXCR on the 5' RACE reads; one entry per CDR3 protein. This table holds some 690,000 distinct CDR3 sequences, approximately 22% found once. The sequenced material came from blood. These receptors all stem from a man between 70 and 80 years old in good health.

This clonotype was seen a few times. The chain uses TRBV5-1 and TRBJ2-1, with a weak D call TRBD2 (6 bases). CDR1 and CDR2 from the germline V gene are SGHRS and YFSETQ. The V end was cut by 7 bases, the J end by 5 bases, with 16 bases between. The CDR3 covers 14 residues. CDR3 residues: CASFRDSTNNEQFF. The CDR3 DNA follows: TGCGCCAGCTTTAGGGACTCAACAAACAATGAGCAGTTCTTC.

This clonotype was counted ten times or more. The rearrangement joins TRBV7-2 to TRBJ1-2, with 7 bases matching TRBD1. The CDR3 loop spans 13 amino acids. The V segment lost 1 base and the J segment 6 bases; nucleotides outside the gene matches: 2. Germline CDR1 SGHTA, CDR2 FQGNSA. The CDR3 coding sequence is TGTGCCAGCAGCTTAGGACAGGGAAATGGCTACACCTTC. Translating gives CASSLGQGNGYTF.

The rearrangement uses TRBV6-5 and TRBJ1-1, with D hard to call. CDR3 length: 16 amino acids. The germline CDR1 and CDR2 sequences are MNHEY and SVGAGI. V was pared by 2 bases and J by 1 base, with 14 bases between. The CDR3: CASSYPRPSGNTEAFF. The DNA of the CDR3 is TGTGCCAGCAGTTACCCAAGGCCGTCTGGGAACACTGAAGCTTTCTTT.

This clonotype was seen a handful of times. The chain couples TRBV7-3 to TRBJ2-3, with TRBD2 matching over 14 bases. Per the germline V gene, CDR1 is SGHTA and CDR2 is FQGTGA. This CDR3 has 24 amino acids. Losses at the gene ends were 1 base for V and 4 bases for J; bases not matched to a gene: 25. The DNA of the CDR3 is TGTGCCAGCAGCTTAAACCCCCCGTCCGGGGGTGGGACTAGCGGGAGACGGTTACCAGATACGCAGTATTTT. It encodes CASSLNPPSGGGTSGRRLPDTQYF.

CDR3 coding DNA: TGTGCCAGCAGTTATCCTGTCTATGGCTACACCTTC. This gives the protein CASSYPVYGYTF. The chain employs TRBV6-2 or TRBV6-3 and TRBJ1-2; D is unresolved. The CDR3 runs 12 residues. Germline lookup yields CDR1 MNHEY and CDR2 SVGEGT. Deletions cut 3 bases from V and 4 bases from J, with 6 bases between.

A single count supports this clonotype. The chain joins TRBV10-3 to TRBJ2-7; perhaps TRBD2 as D (6 bases). Trimming removed 3 bases from V and 3 bases from J, with 12 bases in between. Germline CDR1 is ENHRY and CDR2 is SYGVKD. The length of the CDR3 is 14 residues. This CDR3 is CAISDGGTDYEQYF. In DNA form, the CDR3 reads TGTGCCATCAGTGATGGGGGGACTGACTACGAGCAGTACTTC.

In the case of this clonotype: Lacking the conserved final phenylalanine or tryptophan, this CDR3 likely reflects a read error. This CDR3 reads CASSLETGGEQYV. Written as DNA, the CDR3 is TGCGCCAGCAGCTTAGAGACAGGGGGAGAACAGTACGTC. The V call is TRBV5-1, the J call TRBJ2-5; 9 positions match TRBD1. This CDR3 comprises 13 residues. Germline CDR1 reads SGHRS; CDR2 reads YFSETQ. The trim removed 2 bases at V and 11 bases at J, leaving 7 bases unmatched.

This clonotype was observed a handful of times. V usage is TRBV3-1 and J usage is TRBJ2-7; 7 nucleotides line up with TRBD2. The V gene's germline CDR1 is LGHDT and CDR2 YNNKEL (reference sequence). V shed 4 bases and J 2 bases; nucleotides not matched to a gene: 11. CDR3 length: 16 amino acids. The CDR3 is CASSPWASGATYEQYF. The CDR3 DNA is TGTGCCAGCAGCCCCTGGGCTAGCGGTGCCACCTACGAGCAGTACTTC.

A few counts support this clonotype. The rearrangement joins TRBV19 to TRBJ1-2, with TRBD1 as a possible D gene (5 bases). Trimming took off 7 bases at V and 0 bases at J, with 18 bases between the two ends. The length of the CDR3 is 16 residues. Germline V gene sequence: CDR1 LNHDA, CDR2 SQIVND (reference sequence). CDR3 amino acids: CASTIIYRDPNYGYTF. The DNA for the CDR3 is TGTGCCAGTACCATAATATACCGGGACCCTAACTATGGCTACACCTTC.

Ten or more counts support this clonotype. The rearrangement uses TRBV5-1 and TRBJ2-6, with D perhaps TRBD2 (5 bases). The germline CDR1 and CDR2 sequences are SGHRS and YFSETQ. This CDR3 has 16 residues. The V and J ends lost 3 bases and 1 base respectively, with 11 bases between them. As DNA, the CDR3 is TGCGCCAGCAGCTCTTCGGGATTTTCTGGGGCCAACGTCCTGACTTTC. Its translation is CASSSSGFSGANVLTF.

The CDR3 reads CASSDRRRDVAATDTQYF. DNA for the CDR3: TGTGCCAGCAGTGACCGGAGAAGGGACGTAGCGGCCACAGATACGCAGTATTTT. The chain combines TRBV3-1 with TRBJ2-3; D is perhaps TRBD2 (6 bases). V gave up 6 bases and J gave up 2 bases, with 24 bases separating them. Germline V gives CDR1 LGHDT, CDR2 YNNKEL (reference sequence). This CDR3 has 18 residues.

The CDR3 loop reads CASSGRDRGKGNQPQHF. For the CDR3, the DNA is TGTGCCAGCAGCGGCCGGGACAGGGGGAAGGGCAATCAGCCCCAGCATTTT. The chain links TRBV12-3 or TRBV12-4 to TRBJ1-5; 11 positions agree with TRBD1. V dropped 6 bases and J dropped 2; count of bases not matched to a gene: 9. The CDR3 totals 17 residues.

This chain uses TRBV5-1 with TRBJ2-1; possible D gene TRBD2, 5 bases. Near its end, the DNA agrees better with TRBJ2-7, so the J call may be wrong. Per the germline V gene, CDR1 is SGHRS and CDR2 is YFSETQ. The CDR3 consists of 15 residues. CDR3 residues: CASSLGSGVDYEQYF. CDR3 sequence (DNA): TGCGCCAGCAGCTTAGGTTCCGGGGTCGACTACGAGCAGTACTTC.

In this sample, this clonotype turned up a few times. The chain links TRBV11-2 to TRBJ2-3; TRBD1 matches at 8 bases. The CDR3 has 17 residues. Germline assignment: CDR1 SGHAT and CDR2 FQNNGV. The V and J ends lost 1 base and 2 bases, in that order; junction bases with no gene match: 8. In DNA, the CDR3 is TGTGCCAGCAGCTTAGGAGGACAGGGAAGTTTCACAGATACGCAGTATTTT. Amino acid sequence: CASSLGGQGSFTDTQYF. The full variable domain, rest sourced from reference TRBV11-2 and TRBJ2-3, is EAGVAQSPRYKIIEKRQSVAFWCNPISGHATLYWYQQILGQGPKLLIQFQNNGVVDDSQLPKDRFSAERLKGVDSTLKIQPAKLEDSAVYLCASSLGGQGSFTDTQYFGPGTRLTVL.

A few counts support this clonotype. The J gene is TRBJ2-5, the V gene TRBV5-1; the match to TRBD2 covers 8 bases. The germline gives CDR1 SGHRS, CDR2 YFSETQ. CDR3 size: 16 residues. V shed 0 bases and J 1 base; nucleotides not matched to a gene: 5. Here the CDR3 DNA reads TGCGCCAGCAGCTTGGGCAGCAGCGGGAGCCAAGAGACCCAGTACTTC. Protein product: CASSLGSSGSQETQYF.

This clonotype came up a few times. The chain has TRBV11-3 and TRBJ2-3; D unclear. Trimming stripped 1 base from V and 1 base from J, with 9 bases between. Germline V gene lookup returns CDR1 SGHNT and CDR2 YENEEA. CDR3 size: 15 residues. This CDR3 reads CASSLVDDRTDTQYF. CDR3 nucleotides: TGTGCCAGCAGCTTAGTGGACGATCGCACAGATACGCAGTATTTT.

The chain has TRBV3-1 and TRBJ1-5; D is undetermined. V was shortened by 1 base and J by 3 bases, with 10 bases between the two germline ends. The CDR3 has 15 amino acids. From germline, CDR1 is LGHDT and CDR2 YNNKEL (reference sequence). This CDR3 is CASSQGRQPNQPQHF. The CDR3 nucleotides read TGTGCCAGCAGCCAAGGCAGGCAGCCCAATCAGCCCCAGCATTTT. The entire variable domain, with the rest obtained from reference TRBV3-1 and TRBJ1-5, is as follows: DTAVSQTPKYLVTQMGNDKSIKCEQNLGHDTMYWYKQDSKKFLKIMFSYNNKELIINETVPNRFSPKSPDKAHLNLHINSLELGDSAVYFCASSQGRQPNQPQHFGDGTRLSIL.